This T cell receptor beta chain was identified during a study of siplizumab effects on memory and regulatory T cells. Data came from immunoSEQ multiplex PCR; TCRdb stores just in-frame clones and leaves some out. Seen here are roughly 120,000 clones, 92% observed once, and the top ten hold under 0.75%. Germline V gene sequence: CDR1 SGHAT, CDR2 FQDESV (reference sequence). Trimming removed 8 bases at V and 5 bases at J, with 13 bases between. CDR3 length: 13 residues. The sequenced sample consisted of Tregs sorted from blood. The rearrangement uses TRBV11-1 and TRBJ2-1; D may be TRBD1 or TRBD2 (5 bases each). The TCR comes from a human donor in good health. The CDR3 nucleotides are TGTGCCAGCTACGGGGCCCGCAACAATGAGCAGTTCTTC. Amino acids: CASYGARNNEQFF.